This T cell receptor (beta chain) appears in the sequencing data of a study of T cells in severe cutaneous drug reactions. The germline gives CDR1 SQVTM, CDR2 ANQGSEA. The CDR3 is 14 residues long. TCR subtype-specific primers in iRepertoire multiplex PCR prepared libraries for bulk and single-cell sequencing. TCRdb reworked the multiplex PCR reads into one entry per CDR3 protein, no DNA. The clone table shows roughly 5,500 distinct CDR3 sequences, with the ten largest holding about 16%. Carbamazepine had induced Stevens-Johnson syndrome or toxic epidermal necrolysis in the sequenced donors. This chain uses TRBV29-1 with TRBJ2-3; there is no DNA to check the TCRdb D call of TRBD2. The sample was PBMCs. The TCR originated in a human donor with a severe cutaneous adverse drug reaction. The CDR3 region is CSVYSETSTDTQYF.